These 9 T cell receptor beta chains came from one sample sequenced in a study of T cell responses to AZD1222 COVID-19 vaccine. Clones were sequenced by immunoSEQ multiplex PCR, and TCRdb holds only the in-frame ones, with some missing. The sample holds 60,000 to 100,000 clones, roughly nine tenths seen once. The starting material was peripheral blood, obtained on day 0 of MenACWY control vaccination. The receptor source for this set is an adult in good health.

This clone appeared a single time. The CDR3 DNA reads as TGTGCCAGCAGTTTTACCGGGACAAGTAGCAATCAGCCCCAGCATTTT. As protein: CASSFTGTSSNQPQHF. This chain connects TRBV28 to TRBJ1-5; a weak D match, TRBD1 (6 bases). The CDR3 runs to 16 residues. Per germline, CDR1 MDHEN and CDR2 SYDVKM. Trimming stripped 3 bases from V and 0 bases from J, with 12 bases between.

CDR3 in DNA: TGTGCCAGCAGTTTAGGACAGCCAAGAAACTATGGCTACACCTTC. It codes for CASSLGQPRNYGYTF. The V call is TRBV28, the J call TRBJ1-2; TRBD1 is a possible D gene (6 bases). This CDR3 has 15 residues. V gave up 2 bases and J gave up 2 bases, with 12 bases separating them. CDR1 is MDHEN and CDR2 is SYDVKM in the germline V gene.

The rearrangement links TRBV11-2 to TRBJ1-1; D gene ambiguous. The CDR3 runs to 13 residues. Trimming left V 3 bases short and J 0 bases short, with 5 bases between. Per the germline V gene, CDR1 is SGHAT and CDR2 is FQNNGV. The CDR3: CASSFRLNTEAFF. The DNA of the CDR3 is TGTGCCAGCAGCTTCAGGTTGAACACTGAAGCTTTCTTT.

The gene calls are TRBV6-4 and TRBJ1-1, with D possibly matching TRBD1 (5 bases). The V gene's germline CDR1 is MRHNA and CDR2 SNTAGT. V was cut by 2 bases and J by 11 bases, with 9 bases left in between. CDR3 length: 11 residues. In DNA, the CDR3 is TGTGCCAGCAGTGACGGAGGGGTCGCTTTCTTT. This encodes CASSDGGVAFF.

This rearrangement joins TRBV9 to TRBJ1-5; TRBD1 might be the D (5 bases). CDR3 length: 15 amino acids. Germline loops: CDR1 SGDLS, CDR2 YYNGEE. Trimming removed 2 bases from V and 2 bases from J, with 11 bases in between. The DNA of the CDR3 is TGTGCCAGCAGCGTTTCCTGGGGCGGCAATCAGCCCCAGCATTTT. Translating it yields CASSVSWGGNQPQHF.

CDR3 DNA sequence: TGTGCCAGCAGTCCGCTGCACGAAGCTTTCTTT. Protein product: CASSPLHEAFF. The chain has TRBV12-3 or TRBV12-4 and TRBJ1-1, with D unclear. Trimming removed 5 bases from V and 8 bases from J, with 9 bases in between. The CDR3 consists of 11 residues.

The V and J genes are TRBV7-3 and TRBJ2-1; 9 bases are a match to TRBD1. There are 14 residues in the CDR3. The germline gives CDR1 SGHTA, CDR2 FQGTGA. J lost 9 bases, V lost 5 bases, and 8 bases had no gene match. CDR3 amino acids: CASSEGTGTREQFF. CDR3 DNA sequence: TGTGCCAGCAGCGAGGGGACAGGGACCCGTGAGCAGTTCTTC. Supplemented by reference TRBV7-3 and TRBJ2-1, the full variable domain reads GAGVSQTPSNKVTEKGKYVELRCDPISGHTALYWYRQSLGQGPEFLIYFQGTGAADDSGLPNDRFFAVRPEGSVSTLKIQRTERGDSAVYLCASSEGTGTREQFFGPGTRLTVL.

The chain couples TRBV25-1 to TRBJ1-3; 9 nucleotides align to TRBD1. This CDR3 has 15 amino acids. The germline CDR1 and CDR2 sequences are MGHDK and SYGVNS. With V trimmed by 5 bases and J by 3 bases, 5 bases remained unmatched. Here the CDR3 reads CASSQQGAGGNTIYF. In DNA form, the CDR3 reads TGTGCCAGCAGTCAACAGGGGGCTGGTGGAAACACCATATATTTT.

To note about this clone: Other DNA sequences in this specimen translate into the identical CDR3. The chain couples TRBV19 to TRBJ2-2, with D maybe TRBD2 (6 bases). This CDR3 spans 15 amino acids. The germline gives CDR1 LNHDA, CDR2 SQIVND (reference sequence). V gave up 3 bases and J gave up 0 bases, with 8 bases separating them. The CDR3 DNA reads TGTGCCAGTAGTATCGGCGGGACGAACACCGGGGAGCTGTTTTTT. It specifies CASSIGGTNTGELFF. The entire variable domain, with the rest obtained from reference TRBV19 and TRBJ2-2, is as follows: DGGITQSPKYLFRKEGQNVTLSCEQNLNHDAMYWYRQDPGQGLRLIYYSQIVNDFQKGDIAEGYSVSREKKESFPLTVTSAQKNPTAFYLCASSIGGTNTGELFFGEGSRLTVL.